The next 7 T cell receptor beta chains were all read from a single sample in a study of T-cell memory formation after mild COVID-19. TCRdb ran MiXCR on the 5' RACE reads and lists one entry per CDR3 protein. Of 92,000 or so distinct CDR3 sequences listed, over 12% are singletons. Sequences were obtained from PBMCs or a T cell subset sorted from them (not recorded which). Receptors originate from a young man who had mild COVID-19 (a few samples of this study predate the infection). Cell type and time point are not known.

CDR3 amino acids: CASSAQPGNYGYTF. CDR3 nucleotide sequence: TGTGCCAGCAGCGCCCAGCCAGGGAACTATGGCTACACCTTC. The chain has TRBV7-8 and TRBJ1-2, with D possibly TRBD1 on 5 matching bases. CDR1 and CDR2 from the germline V gene are SGHVS and FQNEAQ. V dropped 5 bases and J dropped 2 bases, with 12 bases sitting between them. CDR3 length equals 14 residues. The entire variable domain, with the rest obtained from reference TRBV7-8 and TRBJ1-2, is as follows: GAGVSQSPRYKVAKRGQDVALRCDPISGHVSLFWYQQALGQGPEFLTYFQNEAQLDKSGLPSDRFFAERPEGSVSTLKIQRTQQEDSAVYLCASSAQPGNYGYTFGSGTRLTVV.

The chain has TRBV7-9 and TRBJ2-4; TRBD1 might be the D (5 bases). Germline-derived CDR1 and CDR2 are SEHNR and FQNEAQ (reference sequence). Trimming left V 1 base short and J 1 base short, with 5 bases between. The CDR3 length is 14 residues. CDR3 sequence: CASSLEGAKNIQYF. The DNA of the CDR3 is TGTGCCAGCAGCTTAGAGGGGGCCAAAAACATTCAGTACTTC.

V usage is TRBV4-3 and J usage is TRBJ1-1; D might be TRBD1 (5 bases). V lost 4 bases and J lost 1, with 16 bases in between. The CDR3 runs 16 residues. From germline, CDR1 is LGHNA and CDR2 YSLEER. The CDR3 protein is CASSPLEGKGNTEAFF. CDR3 nucleotide sequence: TGCGCCAGCAGCCCACTCGAGGGGAAGGGGAACACTGAAGCTTTCTTT.

This clonotype was counted a few times. V is TRBV4-2 and J is TRBJ2-3; TRBD1 agrees at 7 bases. The trim removed 4 bases at V and 3 bases at J, leaving 4 bases unmatched. Germline V gives CDR1 LGHNA, CDR2 YNFKEQ. This CDR3 is 14 amino acids long. The CDR3 sequence is CASSRPGQTDTQYF. The CDR3 nucleotides read TGTGCCAGCAGCCGTCCGGGACAGACAGATACGCAGTATTTT.

The chain combines TRBV7-6 with TRBJ1-1; TRBD1 aligns across 9 bases. This CDR3 region has 16 residues. The V and J ends lost 1 base and 8 bases, in that order; junction bases with no gene match: 11. Germline V gene data show CDR1 as SGHVS and CDR2 as FNYEAQ. The CDR3 sequence is CASSLDLGQGVEEAFF. The DNA for the CDR3 is TGTGCCAGCAGCTTAGACTTGGGACAGGGTGTGGAAGAAGCTTTCTTT.

There are a few counts of this clonotype. The chain has TRBV7-2 and TRBJ2-2; 9 nucleotides line up with TRBD1. The germline CDR1 and CDR2 sequences are SGHTA and FQGNSA. V lost 1 base and J lost 6; bases outside the gene matches: 3. The CDR3 consists of 15 residues. CDR3 loop: CASSLVTGGPGELFF. CDR3 DNA sequence: TGTGCCAGCAGCTTAGTGACAGGGGGTCCCGGGGAGCTGTTTTTT.

The genes are TRBV4-1 and TRBJ2-3; 11 nucleotides match TRBD2. CDR3 size: 16 residues. CDR1 MGHRA and CDR2 YSYEKL come from the germline V gene. J was trimmed by 4 bases and V by 4 bases; bases with no gene match: 7. The CDR3 reads CASSRIAGGLADTQYF. In nucleotides, the CDR3 is TGCGCCAGCAGCCGGATAGCGGGGGGGCTGGCAGATACGCAGTATTTT.